Below are 16 T cell receptor beta chains sequenced from a single sample in a study of molecular identifiers for immune sequencing clone quantification. Each CDR3 protein is one row after TCRdb ran MiXCR on the PCR reads. Of approximately 320,000 distinct CDR3 sequences in the sample, about 22% are singletons; the top ten hold 0.65% to 0.75%. Sequencing was carried out using naive CD8+ T cells from blood, with Jurkat cell RNA spiked in. The subset here: FACS-sorted CD8+CD4-CCR7+CD45RA+ naive T cells. Receptor source: a human donor in good health. Some libraries in this study had Jurkat cell RNA spiked in.

This clonotype was found many times. DNA for the CDR3: TGTGCCAGCAGCGTATACACCGGGGAGCTGTTTTTT. It codes for CASSVYTGELFF. The chain carries TRBV9 and TRBJ2-2; D unclear. Germline-derived CDR1 and CDR2 are SGDLS and YYNGEE. V was clipped by 1 base and J by 3 bases, with 1 base between them. The CDR3 is 12 residues long.

Details on this clonotype: This may stem from a read error, because a much larger clone lies one nucleotide away. V and J are TRBV9 and TRBJ2-6; no clear D. The CDR3 spans 15 residues. Germline CDR1 is SGDLS and CDR2 is YYNGEE. Trimming took off 4 bases at V and 2 bases at J, with 10 bases between the two ends. In DNA, the CDR3 is TGTGCCAGCAGCCTCCCTTCTGCTGGGGCCAACGTCCTGACTTTC. This codes for CASSLPSAGANVLTF.

This clonotype showed up many times. The J gene is TRBJ1-1, the V gene TRBV28; D unclear. V was clipped by 3 bases and J by 4 bases, with 9 bases between them. This CDR3 contains 13 residues. CDR1 is MDHEN, CDR2 SYDVKM, per germline. The CDR3 DNA reads as TGTGCCAGCAGTTTCTATGCGGGCACTGAAGCTTTCTTT. Protein product: CASSFYAGTEAFF.

Concerning this clonotype: This may be a read error: a much more frequent sequence differs by one nucleotide. The chain recombines TRBV12-3 or TRBV12-4 with TRBJ2-5; 9 bases line up with TRBD1. V was pared by 8 bases and J by 5 bases, with 9 bases of the junction left unmatched. CDR3 length: 14 residues. In DNA, the CDR3 is TGTGCCAGCGGCTCTGCGGGGACAGGGGAGACCCAGTACTTC. The encoded protein is CASGSAGTGETQYF.

The chain employs TRBV19 and TRBJ2-5; D gene ambiguous. V dropped 2 bases and J dropped 5 bases, with 15 bases sitting between them. CDR3 length equals 15 residues. Looked up from germline, CDR1 is LNHDA and CDR2 is SQIVND (reference sequence). CDR3 nucleotides: TGTGCCAGTAGTATAATGGGGTTGGGTCTGGAGACCCAGTACTTC. This translates into CASSIMGLGLETQYF.

The rearrangement joins TRBV14 to TRBJ2-7; 8 bases line up with TRBD2. The CDR3 loop spans 12 amino acids. Germline-derived CDR1 and CDR2 are SGHDN and FVKESK. J was trimmed by 9 bases and V by 4 bases; bases with no gene match: 5. The CDR3 is CASSPYGGVQYF. Here the CDR3 DNA reads TGTGCCAGCAGCCCCTACGGGGGGGTGCAGTACTTC.

The V call is TRBV6-2 or TRBV6-3, the J call TRBJ1-2; 9 bases map to TRBD1. The CDR3 is 15 residues long. The trim removed 6 bases at V and 4 bases at J, leaving 9 bases unmatched. Per germline, CDR1 MNHEY and CDR2 SVGEGT. The CDR3 here is CASRTTGQGAYGYTF. CDR3 DNA sequence: TGTGCCAGCAGGACAACGGGACAGGGCGCCTATGGCTACACCTTC.

This chain links TRBV4-3 with TRBJ2-3, with 11 bases identical to TRBD2. V gave up 1 base and J gave up 5 bases; unmatched junction bases: 14. CDR1 LGHNA and CDR2 YSLEER come from the germline V gene. The CDR3 is 19 residues long. CDR3 loop: CASSQVPPLGLAGGDTQYF. CDR3 DNA: TGCGCCAGCAGCCAAGTCCCCCCGTTAGGACTAGCGGGTGGAGATACGCAGTATTTT.

This clonotype has just a few counts. The CDR3 region is CSVETGQKTGELFF. Here the CDR3 DNA reads TGCAGCGTAGAGACGGGACAGAAGACCGGGGAGCTGTTTTTT. The J gene is TRBJ2-2, the V gene TRBV29-1; 7 bases align to TRBD1. The CDR3 length is 14 residues. V lost 6 bases, J lost 5 bases, and 9 bases stayed unmatched. From germline, CDR1 is SQVTM and CDR2 ANQGSEA.

This clonotype occurred many times. This chain links TRBV13 with TRBJ1-4; D is unresolved. CDR1 PRHDT and CDR2 FYEKMQ come from the germline V gene (reference sequence). This CDR3 contains 13 residues. Trimming cost V 1 base and J 12 bases, with 12 bases left between them. The CDR3 reads CASSLVVVGELFF. The CDR3 bases are TGTGCCAGCAGCTTAGTCGTGGTTGGGGAACTGTTTTTT.

V gene TRBV6-2 or TRBV6-3 combines with J gene TRBJ2-7, with D possibly called TRBD1 or TRBD2 (6 bases each). CDR3 length equals 15 residues. V was cut by 6 bases and J by 0 bases, with 15 bases left in between. Germline V gene data show CDR1 as MNHEY and CDR2 as SVGEGT. This CDR3 reads CASRQGRISSYEQYF. For the CDR3, the DNA is TGTGCCAGCAGGCAGGGGAGGATTAGCTCCTACGAGCAGTACTTC.

This clonotype was observed a few times. The chain combines TRBV11-2 with TRBJ2-1; D unclear. This CDR3 is 12 amino acids long. Germline lookup yields CDR1 SGHAT and CDR2 FQNNGV. V lost 2 bases and J lost 8, with 7 bases in between. The CDR3 sequence: CASSLSLHEQFF. As DNA, the CDR3 is TGTGCCAGCAGCTTAAGTCTCCATGAGCAGTTCTTC.

This clonotype occurred many times. V usage is TRBV12-3 or TRBV12-4 and J usage is TRBJ2-3, with 8 bases matching TRBD1. The CDR3 sequence is 14 residues long. J gave up 4 bases and V 8 bases, and 8 bases lay outside the gene matches. The CDR3 coding sequence is TGTGCCAGCGCACTGGGACAGGCCCCAGATACGCAGTATTTT. It encodes CASALGQAPDTQYF.

About this clonotype itself: Likely a read error: the CDR3 ends without its conserved phenylalanine or tryptophan. J is TRBJ2-7 and V is TRBV4-1; 7 nucleotides match TRBD1. From germline, CDR1 is MGHRA and CDR2 YSYEKL. V lost 2 bases to trimming and J lost 3 bases; unmatched junction nucleotides: 7. The CDR3 runs to 15 residues. In DNA, the CDR3 is TGCGCCAGCAGCCAAACGTGGGCAGGGGGCTACGAGCAGTACTGC. It yields the protein CASSQTWAGGYEQYC.

This clonotype was recorded at least ten times. The chain is built from TRBV7-9 and TRBJ2-5; D not certain. In germline, CDR1 is SEHNR, CDR2 FQNEAQ (reference sequence). V lost 6 bases and J 3 bases, leaving 8 bases between the germline ends. The CDR3 runs to 12 residues. CDR3 residues: CASRGQEETQYF. The DNA of the CDR3 is TGTGCCAGCAGAGGGCAGGAAGAGACCCAGTACTTC.

This clonotype was counted ten times or more. V gene TRBV5-8 combines with J gene TRBJ2-7; D tentatively reads TRBD1 or TRBD2 (5 bases each). Germline V gene sequence: CDR1 SGHTS, CDR2 YDEGEE. The CDR3 has 12 amino acids. Trimming took off 7 bases at V and 4 bases at J, with 12 bases between the two ends. CDR3: CASAIWGYEQYF. CDR3 nucleotides: TGTGCCAGCGCGATATGGGGGTACGAGCAGTACTTC. Looking up the rest from reference TRBV5-8 and TRBJ2-7 gives the full variable domain: EAGVTQSPTHLIKTRGQQATLRCSPISGHTSVYWYQQALGLGLQFLLWYDEGEERNRGNFPPRFSGRQFPNYSSELNVNALELEDSALYLCASAIWGYEQYFGPGTRLTVT.